The 14 T cell receptor beta chains given below trace back to one sample, sequenced in a study of CD8+ T cells in alopecia areata. Stated treatment: oral pan-JAK inhibitor, 5-10 mg twice daily. cDNA serving as the sequencing template came from extracted, reverse transcribed RNA. Libraries were prepared by immunoSEQ multiplex PCR; TCRdb keeps only in-frame clonotypes and omits some of them. The sample has roughly 140,000 clones, roughly four fifths seen once. The source material was CD8+ T cells sorted from blood, sampled at week 4, from a patient treated with tofacitinib. These receptors were collected from a human donor with alopecia areata.

This chain joins TRBV29-1 and TRBJ1-1; TRBD1 matches 7 bases. The CDR3 is made up of 13 amino acids. V trimming: 7 bases; J trimming: 0 bases; junction bases outside the gene matches: 5. CDR1 is SQVTM and CDR2 is ANQGSEA in the germline V gene. The CDR3 loop is CSAWTGLNTEAFF. The CDR3 DNA reads as TGCAGCGCTTGGACAGGCCTGAACACTGAAGCTTTCTTT.

The chain uses TRBV5-1 and TRBJ2-1; D not resolved. CDR1 SGHRS and CDR2 YFSETQ come from the germline V gene. This CDR3 has 15 amino acids. The ends were cut back, 2 bases at V and 0 bases at J, with 9 bases in the middle. This chain's CDR3 is CASSFYTGSYNEQFF. CDR3 sequence (DNA): TGCGCCAGCAGCTTTTATACGGGCTCCTACAATGAGCAGTTCTTC.

J is TRBJ2-3 and V is TRBV6-6; D may be TRBD1 (6 bases). Germline loops: CDR1 MNHNY, CDR2 SVGAGI (reference sequence). Deletions cut 4 bases from V and 4 bases from J, with 15 bases between. This CDR3 has 15 residues. The CDR3 sequence: CASSWPETGPDTQYF. In DNA form, the CDR3 reads TGTGCCAGCAGTTGGCCGGAGACAGGTCCAGATACGCAGTATTTT.

The chain uses TRBV7-2 and TRBJ1-3, with TRBD1 matching 11 bases. The CDR3 extends over 17 amino acids. The germline CDR1 and CDR2 sequences are SGHTA and FQGNSA. The V segment lost 5 bases and the J segment 4 bases; nucleotides outside the gene matches: 10. CDR3 nucleotide sequence: TGTGCCAGCAGCCAGAGGACAGGGGGCATTTCAGGAAACACCATATATTTT. Protein sequence: CASSQRTGGISGNTIYF.

The V call is TRBV6-5, the J call TRBJ1-2, with 8 nucleotides matching TRBD1. V dropped 4 bases and J dropped 7; count of bases not matched to a gene: 14. The germline gives CDR1 MNHEY, CDR2 SVGAGI. The CDR3 is made up of 16 amino acids. The CDR3 nucleotides are TGTGCCAGCAGTTCCTCAAAGACAGGGGCGGAGCGTGGCTACACCTTC. It encodes CASSSSKTGAERGYTF.

V and J are TRBV30 and TRBJ2-1, with 11 bases fitting TRBD2. CDR3 length: 12 amino acids. V lost 7 bases and J lost 6; bases outside the gene matches: 2. Germline V lookup: CDR1 GTSNPN, CDR2 SVGIG (reference sequence). CDR3 DNA: TGTGCCTCGGGACTAGCGGCCAATGAGCAGTTCTTC. Its translation: CASGLAANEQFF.

V is TRBV5-6 and J is TRBJ2-1, with a weak D call TRBD2 (6 bases). V was shortened by 5 bases and J by 3 bases, with 21 bases between the two germline ends. Germline V gene data show CDR1 as SGHDT and CDR2 as YYEEEE. The CDR3 consists of 17 residues. The CDR3 region has the DNA TGTGCCAGCAGGAACATGCTCGGGGGAGAGATCTACAATGAGCAGTTCTTC. This translates into CASRNMLGGEIYNEQFF.

This chain connects TRBV27 to TRBJ2-3, with D uncertain. The V and J ends lost 5 bases and 0 bases respectively, with 15 bases between them. The CDR3 is made up of 16 amino acids. CDR1 MNHEY and CDR2 SMNVEV come from the germline V gene (reference sequence). The DNA for the CDR3 is TGTGCCAGCAGTGCCATGCGGACCCCTAGCACAGATACGCAGTATTTT. It specifies CASSAMRTPSTDTQYF.

This chain joins TRBV5-1 and TRBJ1-1; D is possibly TRBD1 (5 bases). The V gene's germline CDR1 is SGHRS and CDR2 YFSETQ. This CDR3 spans 14 amino acids. V was clipped by 4 bases and J by 5 bases, with 15 bases between them. The CDR3 coding sequence is TGCGCCAGCAGCCTATCTGACAGCATAACTGAAGCTTTCTTT. Translation gives CASSLSDSITEAFF.

This rearrangement joins TRBV7-6 to TRBJ2-1; D may be TRBD2 (7 bases). Germline CDR1 is SGHVS and CDR2 is FNYEAQ. This CDR3 contains 15 residues. V was shortened by 6 bases and J by 2 bases, with 14 bases between the two germline ends. The CDR3 region is CASSRGEGAYNEQFF. Written as DNA, the CDR3 is TGTGCCAGCAGTCGAGGGGAGGGGGCCTACAATGAGCAGTTCTTC. The complete variable domain, with remaining parts taken from reference TRBV7-6 and TRBJ2-1, reads GAGVSQSPRYKVTKRGQDVALRCDPISGHVSLYWYRQALGQGPEFLTYFNYEAQQDKSGLPNDRFSAERPEGSISTLTIQRTEQRDSAMYRCASSRGEGAYNEQFFGPGTRLTVL.

DNA for the CDR3: TGTGCCTGGAATGGACTAGCCTTAGGGGAGCTGTTTTTT. Translation gives CAWNGLALGELFF. The chain joins TRBV30 to TRBJ2-2; 8 bases agree with TRBD2. CDR1 is GTSNPN and CDR2 is SVGIG in the germline V gene (reference sequence). The CDR3 is made up of 13 amino acids. V was pared by 4 bases and J by 8 bases, with 6 bases of the junction left unmatched. The full variable domain, rest sourced from reference TRBV30 and TRBJ2-2, is SQTIHQWPATLVQPVGSPLSLECTVEGTSNPNLYWYRQAAGRGLQLLFYSVGIGQISSEVPQNLSASRPQDRQFILSSKKLLLSDSGFYLCAWNGLALGELFFGEGSRLTVL.

J is TRBJ2-5 and V is TRBV7-9, with D perhaps TRBD2 (6 bases). The germline CDR1 and CDR2 sequences are SEHNR and FQNEAQ (reference sequence). The CDR3 is 18 residues long. Trimming cost V 5 bases and J 0 bases, with 22 bases left between them. CDR3 residues: CASSADGFLAEDQETQYF. CDR3 sequence (DNA): TGTGCCAGCAGCGCCGACGGTTTCTTAGCGGAAGACCAAGAGACCCAGTACTTC.

CDR3 region: CATSPSGGVYEQYF. The CDR3, as DNA: TGTGCCACCAGCCCAAGCGGGGGAGTCTACGAGCAGTACTTC. The chain combines TRBV15 with TRBJ2-7, with 8 nucleotides matching TRBD2. V lost 5 bases to trimming and J lost 3 bases; unmatched junction nucleotides: 6. The CDR3 loop spans 14 amino acids. Looked up from germline, CDR1 is LNHNV and CDR2 is YYDKDF (reference sequence). Complete variable domain (other parts from reference TRBV15 and TRBJ2-7): DAMVIQNPRYQVTQFGKPVTLSCSQTLNHNVMYWYQQKSSQAPKLLFHYYDKDFNNEADTPDNFQSRRPNTSFCFLDIRSPGLGDTAMYLCATSPSGGVYEQYFGPGTRLTVT.

The V gene is TRBV14, the J gene TRBJ1-2, with a weak D call TRBD1 (5 bases). The CDR3 consists of 13 residues. Looked up from germline, CDR1 is SGHDN and CDR2 is FVKESK. The germline V and J ends were trimmed by 1 base and 8 bases, with 11 bases remaining between them. The CDR3 DNA reads as TGTGCCAGCAGCCAAGGCGGGACGGGCGGCTACACCTTC. Amino acid sequence: CASSQGGTGGYTF.